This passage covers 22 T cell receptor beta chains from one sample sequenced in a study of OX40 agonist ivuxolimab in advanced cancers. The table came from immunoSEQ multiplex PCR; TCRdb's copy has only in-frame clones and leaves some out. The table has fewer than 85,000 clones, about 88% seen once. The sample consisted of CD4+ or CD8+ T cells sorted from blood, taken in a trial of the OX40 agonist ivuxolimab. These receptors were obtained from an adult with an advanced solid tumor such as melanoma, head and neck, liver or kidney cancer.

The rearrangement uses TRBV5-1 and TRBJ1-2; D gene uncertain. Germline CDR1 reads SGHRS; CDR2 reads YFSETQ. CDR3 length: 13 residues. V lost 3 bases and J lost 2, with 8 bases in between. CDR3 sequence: CASSSTTNYGYTF. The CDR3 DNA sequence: TGCGCCAGCAGCTCTACAACCAACTATGGCTACACCTTC.

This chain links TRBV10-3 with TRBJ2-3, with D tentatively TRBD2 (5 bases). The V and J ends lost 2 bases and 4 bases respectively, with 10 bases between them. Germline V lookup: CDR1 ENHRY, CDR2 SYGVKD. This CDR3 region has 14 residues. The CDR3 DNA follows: TGTGCCATCAGTGAGGGAAGGACTGCAGATACGCAGTATTTT. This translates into CAISEGRTADTQYF.

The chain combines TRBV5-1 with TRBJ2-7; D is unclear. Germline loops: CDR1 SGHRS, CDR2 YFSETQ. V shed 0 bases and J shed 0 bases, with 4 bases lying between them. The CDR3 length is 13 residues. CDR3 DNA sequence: TGCGCCAGCAGCTTGGACCTCTCCTACGAGCAGTACTTC. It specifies CASSLDLSYEQYF.

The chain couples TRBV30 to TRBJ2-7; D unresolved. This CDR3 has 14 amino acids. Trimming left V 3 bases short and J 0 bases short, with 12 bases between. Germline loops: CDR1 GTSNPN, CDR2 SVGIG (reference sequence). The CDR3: CAWRTTRSSYEQYF. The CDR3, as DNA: TGTGCCTGGAGGACCACTCGCAGCTCCTACGAGCAGTACTTC. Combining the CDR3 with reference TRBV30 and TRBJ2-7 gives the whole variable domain SQTIHQWPATLVQPVGSPLSLECTVEGTSNPNLYWYRQAAGRGLQLLFYSVGIGQISSEVPQNLSASRPQDRQFILSSKKLLLSDSGFYLCAWRTTRSSYEQYFGPGTRLTVT.

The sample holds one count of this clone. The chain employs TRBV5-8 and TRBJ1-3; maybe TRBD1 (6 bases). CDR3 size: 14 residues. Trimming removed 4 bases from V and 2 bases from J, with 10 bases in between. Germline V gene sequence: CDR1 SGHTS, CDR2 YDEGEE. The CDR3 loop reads CASSPGQAGNTIYF. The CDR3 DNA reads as TGTGCCAGCAGCCCGGGACAAGCTGGAAACACCATATATTTT.

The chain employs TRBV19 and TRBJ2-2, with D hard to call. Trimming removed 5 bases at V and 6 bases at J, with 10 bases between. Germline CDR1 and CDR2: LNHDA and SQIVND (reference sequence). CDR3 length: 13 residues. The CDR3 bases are TGTGCCAGTAGTTCCTCCTTATCCGGGGAGCTGTTTTTT. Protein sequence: CASSSSLSGELFF. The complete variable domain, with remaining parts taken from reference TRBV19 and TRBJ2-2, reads DGGITQSPKYLFRKEGQNVTLSCEQNLNHDAMYWYRQDPGQGLRLIYYSQIVNDFQKGDIAEGYSVSREKKESFPLTVTSAQKNPTAFYLCASSSSLSGELFFGEGSRLTVL.

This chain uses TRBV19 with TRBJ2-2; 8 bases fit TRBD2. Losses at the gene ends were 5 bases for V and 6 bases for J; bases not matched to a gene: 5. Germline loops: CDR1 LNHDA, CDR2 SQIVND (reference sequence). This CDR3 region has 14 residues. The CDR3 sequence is CASSGRRGAGELFF. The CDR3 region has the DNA TGTGCCAGTAGTGGGCGGCGGGGGGCCGGGGAGCTGTTTTTT.

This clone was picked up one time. The CDR3 bases are TGTGCCAGCAGCTTAGAAGGGATCGGGGCTCAGCCCCAGCATTTT. Its protein product is CASSLEGIGAQPQHF. V and J are TRBV7-2 and TRBJ1-5; TRBD1 is a possible D gene (5 bases). V shed 1 base and J shed 6 bases, with 13 bases lying between them. The CDR3 length is 15 residues. Germline V CDR1 and CDR2: SGHTA, FQGNSA.

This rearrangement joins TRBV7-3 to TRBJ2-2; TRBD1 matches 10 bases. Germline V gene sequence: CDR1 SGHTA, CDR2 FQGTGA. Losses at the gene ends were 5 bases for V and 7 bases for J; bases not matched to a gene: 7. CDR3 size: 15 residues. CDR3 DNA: TGTGCCAGCAGCCCCGGGACAGGGGTTGACGGGGAGCTGTTTTTT. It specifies CASSPGTGVDGELFF.

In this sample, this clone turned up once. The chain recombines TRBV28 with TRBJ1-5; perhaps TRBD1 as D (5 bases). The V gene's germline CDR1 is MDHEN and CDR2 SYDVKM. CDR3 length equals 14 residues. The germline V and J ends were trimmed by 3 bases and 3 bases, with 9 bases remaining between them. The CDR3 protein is CASSFPRDNQPQHF. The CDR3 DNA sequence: TGTGCCAGCAGTTTCCCCAGGGACAATCAGCCCCAGCATTTT.

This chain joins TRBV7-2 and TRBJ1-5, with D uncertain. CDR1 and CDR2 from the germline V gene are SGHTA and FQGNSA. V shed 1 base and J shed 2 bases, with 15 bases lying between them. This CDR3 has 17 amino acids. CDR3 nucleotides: TGTGCCAGCAGCTTAGGGTCTGTAGGGCGCGGCAATCAGCCCCAGCATTTT. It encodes CASSLGSVGRGNQPQHF.

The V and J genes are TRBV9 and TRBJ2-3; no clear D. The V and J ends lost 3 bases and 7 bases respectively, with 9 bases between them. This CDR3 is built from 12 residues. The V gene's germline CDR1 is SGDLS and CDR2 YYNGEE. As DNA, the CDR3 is TGTGCCAGCAGCGCCTCTAAGAATACGCAGTATTTT. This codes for CASSASKNTQYF. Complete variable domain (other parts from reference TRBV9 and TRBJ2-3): DSGVTQTPKHLITATGQRVTLRCSPRSGDLSVYWYQQSLDQGLQFLIQYYNGEERAKGNILERFSAQQFPDLHSELNLSSLELGDSALYFCASSASKNTQYFGPGTRLTVL.

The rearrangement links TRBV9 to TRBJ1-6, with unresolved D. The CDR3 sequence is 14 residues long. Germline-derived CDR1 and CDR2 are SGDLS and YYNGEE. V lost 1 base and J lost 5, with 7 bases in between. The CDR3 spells CASSVQQNNSPLHF. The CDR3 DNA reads TGTGCCAGCAGCGTACAGCAGAATAATTCACCCCTCCACTTT.

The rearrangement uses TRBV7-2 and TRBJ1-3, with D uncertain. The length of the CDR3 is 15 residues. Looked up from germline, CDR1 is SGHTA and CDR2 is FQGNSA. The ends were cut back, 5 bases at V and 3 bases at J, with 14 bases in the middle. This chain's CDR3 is CASSAELLFGNTIYF. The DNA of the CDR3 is TGTGCCAGCAGCGCTGAACTTCTCTTTGGAAACACCATATATTTT.

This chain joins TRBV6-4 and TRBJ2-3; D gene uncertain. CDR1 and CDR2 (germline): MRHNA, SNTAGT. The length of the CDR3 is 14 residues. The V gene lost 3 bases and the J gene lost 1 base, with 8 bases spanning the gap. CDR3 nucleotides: TGTGCCAGCAGTGATCAGGCAGGCACAGATACGCAGTATTTT. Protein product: CASSDQAGTDTQYF.

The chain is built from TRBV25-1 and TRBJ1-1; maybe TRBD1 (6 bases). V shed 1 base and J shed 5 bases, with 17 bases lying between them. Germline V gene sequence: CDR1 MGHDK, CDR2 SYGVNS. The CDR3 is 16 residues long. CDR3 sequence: CASSEWGASAKTEAFF. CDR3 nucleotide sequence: TGTGCCAGCAGTGAATGGGGGGCTTCCGCAAAGACTGAAGCTTTCTTT.

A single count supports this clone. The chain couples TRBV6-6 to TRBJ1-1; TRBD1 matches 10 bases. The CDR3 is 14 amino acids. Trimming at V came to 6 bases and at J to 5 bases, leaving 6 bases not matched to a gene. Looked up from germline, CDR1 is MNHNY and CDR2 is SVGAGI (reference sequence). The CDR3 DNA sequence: TGTGCCAGCAGAACGACAGGGGGCTATACTGAAGCTTTCTTT. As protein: CASRTTGGYTEAFF.

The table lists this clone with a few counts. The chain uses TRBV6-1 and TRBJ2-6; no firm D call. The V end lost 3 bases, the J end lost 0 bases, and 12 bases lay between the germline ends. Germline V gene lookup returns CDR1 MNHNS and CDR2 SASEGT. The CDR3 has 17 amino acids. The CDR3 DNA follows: TGTGCCAGCAGTGATATGGGATACCGCTCTGGGGCCAACGTCCTGACTTTC. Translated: CASSDMGYRSGANVLTF.

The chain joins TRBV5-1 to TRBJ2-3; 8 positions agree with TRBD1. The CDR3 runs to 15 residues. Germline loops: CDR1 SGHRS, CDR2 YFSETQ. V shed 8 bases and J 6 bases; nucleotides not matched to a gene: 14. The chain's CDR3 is CASRAWTGRWDTQYF. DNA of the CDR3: TGCGCCAGTCGGGCCTGGACAGGGCGCTGGGATACGCAGTATTTT.

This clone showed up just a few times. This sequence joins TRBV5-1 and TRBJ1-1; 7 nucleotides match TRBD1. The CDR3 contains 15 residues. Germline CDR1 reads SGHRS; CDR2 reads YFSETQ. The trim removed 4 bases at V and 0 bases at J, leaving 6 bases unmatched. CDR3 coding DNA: TGCGCCAGCAGCCCCCAGGACAGGATGAACACTGAAGCTTTCTTT. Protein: CASSPQDRMNTEAFF.

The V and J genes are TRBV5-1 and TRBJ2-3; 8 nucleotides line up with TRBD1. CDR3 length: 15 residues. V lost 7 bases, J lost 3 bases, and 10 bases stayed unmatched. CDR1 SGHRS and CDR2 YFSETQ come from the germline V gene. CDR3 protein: CASFTGQGWTDTQYF. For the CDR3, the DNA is TGCGCCAGCTTTACCGGACAGGGATGGACAGATACGCAGTATTTT.

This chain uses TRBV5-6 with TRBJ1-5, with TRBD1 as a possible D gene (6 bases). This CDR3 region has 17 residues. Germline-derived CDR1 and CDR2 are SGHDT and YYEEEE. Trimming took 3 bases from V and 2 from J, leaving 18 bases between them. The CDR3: CASSSYLQGSGNQPQHF. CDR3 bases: TGTGCCAGCAGCTCCTACCTACAGGGTAGTGGCAATCAGCCCCAGCATTTT.